What follows are 20 T cell receptor beta chains derived from one specimen sequenced in a study of blood T cells in healthy people across ages. A second about 6 to 12 cycle PCR used barcoded and J-beta primers. Using its own MiXCR run on the 5' RACE reads, TCRdb lists one record per CDR3 protein. This table holds 850,000 to 1,300,000 distinct CDR3 sequences, more than 40% found once. Specimen: blood. The receptors originated from a woman aged 55-69 years in good health.

The table lists this clonotype with a few counts. This chain joins TRBV20-1 and TRBJ2-3, with D possibly matching TRBD2 (6 bases). This CDR3 comprises 15 residues. The germline CDR1 and CDR2 sequences are DFQATT and SNEGSKA (reference sequence). Written as DNA, the CDR3 is TGCAGCGCGGTGGGCGGGGTGGGTCATACAGATACGCAGTATTTT. This sequence encodes CSAVGGVGHTDTQYF.

CDR3 region: CSVEREGTATDTQYF. The CDR3 bases are TGCAGCGTTGAAAGGGAAGGGACGGCCACAGATACGCAGTATTTT. The chain combines TRBV29-1 with TRBJ2-3, with D possibly called TRBD1 or TRBD2 (5 bases each). Germline assignment: CDR1 SQVTM and CDR2 ANQGSEA. This CDR3 contains 15 residues. V was cut by 2 bases and J by 2 bases, with 14 bases left in between.

This clonotype was seen more than once but under ten times. The junction departs from the called germline gene at one end, perhaps through a read error. This rearrangement joins TRBV11-2 to TRBJ2-7, with D possibly called TRBD1 or TRBD2 (6 bases each). The CDR3 has 14 residues. The germline V gene has CDR1 SGHAT and CDR2 FQNNGV. The CDR3 here is CASSLVGGVYEQYF. In DNA form, the CDR3 reads TGCGCCAGCAGCTTGGTGGGGGGCGTCTACGAGCAGTACTTC.

This clonotype has only a few counts. The chain couples TRBV11-2 to TRBJ1-1; D not certain. The CDR3 sequence is 15 residues long. Trimming shortened V by 1 base and J by 0 bases, and 9 bases separated the two germline ends. Germline V gene data show CDR1 as SGHAT and CDR2 as FQNNGV. The chain's CDR3 is CASSLVRAMNTEAFF. In DNA form, the CDR3 reads TGTGCCAGCAGCTTAGTCCGGGCCATGAACACTGAAGCTTTCTTT.

In the case of this clonotype: The junction and the germline gene differ at one end; a read error may be behind it. The gene calls are TRBV20-1 and TRBJ2-1; a weak D match, TRBD2 (5 bases). The DNA end is more similar to TRBJ2-7, so the J call may be wrong. CDR1 and CDR2 (germline): DFQATT, SNEGSKA (reference sequence). The CDR3 length is 15 residues. CDR3 coding DNA: TGCAGCGCTAGAGAGTGGCCTAGCTCCTACAATGAGCAGTACTTC. As protein: CSAREWPSSYNEQYF.

This clonotype has more than one count but fewer than ten. The chain recombines TRBV7-6 with TRBJ1-4; 8 bases map to TRBD1. Germline V gene sequence: CDR1 SGHVS, CDR2 FNYEAQ. The CDR3 spans 14 residues. Losses at the gene ends were 4 bases for V and 8 bases for J; bases not matched to a gene: 6. The CDR3, as DNA: TGTGCCAGCAGCTCCGCCGGACAGGGAGAAAAACTGTTTTTT. Translating gives CASSSAGQGEKLFF.

The chain is built from TRBV6-5 and TRBJ2-5, with 12 bases that match TRBD1. The assigned J gene may be wrong: the sequence end matches TRBJ2-7 better. The CDR3 is made up of 15 amino acids. Germline V CDR1 and CDR2: MNHEY, SVGAGI. The DNA of the CDR3 is TGTGCCAGCAGTTACGGGACAGGGGGCGCATACGAGCAGTACTTC. Protein sequence: CASSYGTGGAYEQYF.

V is TRBV29-1 and J is TRBJ2-1, with D perhaps matching TRBD2 (6 bases). V lost 1 base and J lost 0, with 10 bases in between. The CDR3 covers 15 residues. The germline gives CDR1 SQVTM, CDR2 ANQGSEA. The CDR3 sequence is CSVEGGDGSYNEQFF. In nucleotides, the CDR3 is TGCAGCGTTGAAGGCGGGGATGGCTCCTACAATGAGCAGTTCTTC.

This clonotype occurred a few times. The chain recombines TRBV5-1 with TRBJ2-7; TRBD2 matches 16 bases. CDR1 and CDR2 from the germline V gene are SGHRS and YFSETQ. CDR3 size: 18 residues. V lost 3 bases and J lost 0; bases outside the gene matches: 6. The CDR3 loop is CASSSGTSGRAGSYEQYF. CDR3 DNA sequence: TGCGCCAGCAGCTCCGGGACTAGCGGGAGGGCCGGCTCCTACGAGCAGTACTTC.

V is TRBV10-3 and J is TRBJ2-7; TRBD1 aligns across 9 bases. Germline V gene sequence: CDR1 ENHRY, CDR2 SYGVKD. CDR3 length: 15 residues. Trimming removed 3 bases from V and 2 bases from J; junction bases left unmatched: 5. CDR3 region: CAISDTGQGAYEQYF. The CDR3 DNA sequence: TGTGCCATCAGTGATACGGGACAGGGTGCCTACGAGCAGTACTTC.

The CDR3 coding sequence is TGCGCCAGCAGCCAAGATCCCGCATCTGACAATCAGCCCCAGCATTTT. It is translated as CASSQDPASDNQPQHF. V and J are TRBV4-1 and TRBJ1-5; D is ambiguous. Trimming cost V 0 bases and J 3 bases, with 12 bases left between them. The CDR3 has 16 amino acids. CDR1 is MGHRA, CDR2 YSYEKL, per germline.

The V and J genes are TRBV7-9 and TRBJ1-2; D remains ambiguous. CDR1 and CDR2 from the germline V gene are SEHNR and FQNEAQ (reference sequence). The CDR3 covers 14 residues. V lost 5 bases and J lost 2, with 12 bases in between. CDR3 sequence: CASSVLKPNYGYTF. The CDR3 DNA reads TGTGCCAGCAGCGTACTAAAACCCAACTATGGCTACACCTTC.

This clonotype has only a few counts. V and J are TRBV3-1 and TRBJ2-7; D gene uncertain. Germline CDR1 LGHDT, CDR2 YNNKEL (reference sequence). The CDR3 consists of 12 residues. Trimming removed 5 bases from V and 6 bases from J, with 11 bases in between. The CDR3 coding sequence is TGTGCCAGCAGCATAAACCCACGCGAGCAGTACTTC. It encodes CASSINPREQYF.

The rearrangement links TRBV12-5 to TRBJ2-5; TRBD2 agrees at 8 bases. V lost 2 bases, J lost 5 bases, and 10 bases stayed unmatched. This CDR3 region has 16 residues. Germline V CDR1 and CDR2: LGHNT, FRNRAP. CDR3 sequence (DNA): TGTGCTAGTGGTTTGACGACTAGCGTGAAGGTGGAGACCCAGTACTTC. Amino acids: CASGLTTSVKVETQYF.

This clonotype has just a few counts. The chain couples TRBV12-3 or TRBV12-4 to TRBJ2-7, with 8 bases aligning to TRBD2. V lost 7 bases and J lost 3; bases outside the gene matches: 8. This CDR3 is built from 14 residues. The CDR3 region is CASTLSGADYEQYF. The CDR3 DNA reads TGTGCCAGCACCCTTAGCGGGGCTGACTACGAGCAGTACTTC.

The rearrangement uses TRBV15 and TRBJ2-1; D not resolved. The CDR3 covers 12 residues. Germline CDR1 is LNHNV and CDR2 is YYDKDF (reference sequence). The V gene lost 0 bases and the J gene lost 9 bases, with 6 bases spanning the gap. This CDR3 reads CATSRDLVEQFF. CDR3 DNA sequence: TGTGCCACCAGCAGAGACTTGGTTGAGCAGTTCTTC.

A remark on this clonotype: It may be a read error: a sequence one base away is much more abundant. This sequence joins TRBV12-3 or TRBV12-4 and TRBJ2-7; D is perhaps TRBD2 (5 bases). V gave up 5 bases and J gave up 5 bases, with 19 bases separating them. There are 15 residues in the CDR3. CDR3 sequence: CASSPLRRPADEQYF. CDR3 DNA sequence: TGTGCCAGCAGTCCCCTTAGGCGGCCAGCGGACGAGCAGTACTTC.

The V and J genes are TRBV20-1 and TRBJ2-3; 16 nucleotides line up with TRBD2. CDR1 is DFQATT and CDR2 is SNEGSKA in the germline V gene (reference sequence). The V segment lost 3 bases and the J segment 2 bases; nucleotides outside the gene matches: 8. This CDR3 has 18 residues. CDR3 in amino acids: CSARGTSGRAKVTDTQYF. For the CDR3, the DNA is TGCAGTGCTAGGGGGACTAGCGGGAGGGCCAAAGTCACAGATACGCAGTATTTT.

The genes are TRBV24-1 and TRBJ2-1, with D perhaps matching TRBD2 (5 bases). CDR1 and CDR2 from the germline V gene are KGHDR and SFDVKD. V lost 3 bases and J 5 bases, leaving 13 bases between the germline ends. The CDR3 loop spans 15 amino acids. The CDR3 sequence is CATSDVLSEDNEQFF. As DNA, the CDR3 is TGTGCCACCAGTGATGTCCTTTCGGAGGACAATGAGCAGTTCTTC.

As concerns this clonotype: The junction differs from germline at one of its ends, possibly a read error. This chain connects TRBV6-2 or TRBV6-3 to TRBJ2-7, with 10 bases fitting TRBD2. CDR1 is MNHEY and CDR2 is SVGEGT in the germline V gene. This CDR3 spans 15 amino acids. The CDR3 here is CTSSITPSGSYEQYF. DNA for the CDR3: TGTACCAGCAGCATAACCCCTAGCGGGAGTTACGAGCAGTACTTC.